These 32 T cell receptor beta chains share one sample of origin, sequenced in a study of shared T cell receptors in the human thymus. Using immunoSEQ multiplex PCR, the repertoire was profiled, and TCRdb retains in-frame clones only, with some absent. The sample carries roughly 550,000 clones, more than 75% recorded once. The same data also went into a second study, on human thymus T cells.

The sequenced sample consisted of thymocytes. Every receptor here comes from a boy younger than two with a congenital heart defect.

The V call is TRBV18, the J call TRBJ1-4, with 7 bases fitting TRBD1. J lost 5 bases, V lost 6 bases, and 6 bases had no gene match. CDR3 length: 14 residues. Germline assignment: CDR1 KGHSH and CDR2 LQKENI. The CDR3 nucleotides read TGTGCCAGCTCCGGGACAGACCAGAATGAAAAACTGTTTTTT. Its protein is CASSGTDQNEKLFF.

In this sample, this clone turned up a few times. This chain uses TRBV6-5 with TRBJ2-7; TRBD1 matches at 7 bases. V shed 6 bases, J shed 0 bases, and the junction held 5 bases outside the gene matches. Germline V gene sequence: CDR1 MNHEY, CDR2 SVGAGI. The CDR3 runs 14 residues. CDR3 amino acids: CASSRDSPSYEQYF. CDR3 nucleotide sequence: TGTGCCAGCAGCAGGGACAGTCCCTCCTACGAGCAGTACTTC.

The chain employs TRBV5-1 and TRBJ2-3; the match to TRBD1 covers 9 bases. Germline trimming cut 5 bases from V and 5 bases from J; bases unmatched to any gene: 6. There are 14 residues in the CDR3. Looked up from germline, CDR1 is SGHRS and CDR2 is YFSETQ. CDR3 sequence: CASREDRGVDTQYF. In DNA, the CDR3 is TGCGCCAGCAGAGAGGACAGGGGAGTAGATACGCAGTATTTT.

The chain is built from TRBV13 and TRBJ2-3; 15 nucleotides agree with TRBD2. CDR1 is PRHDT and CDR2 is FYEKMQ in the germline V gene (reference sequence). This CDR3 has 18 amino acids. V lost 5 bases, J lost 0 bases, and 6 bases stayed unmatched. This CDR3 reads CASSPGLAGGRSTDTQYF. The CDR3 DNA is TGTGCCAGCAGCCCTGGACTAGCGGGAGGGCGGAGCACAGATACGCAGTATTTT.

V usage is TRBV4-1 and J usage is TRBJ2-5; tentatively, D is TRBD2 (5 bases). The DNA end is a closer match to TRBJ2-7, so the J assignment may be wrong. The germline gives CDR1 MGHRA, CDR2 YSYEKL. This CDR3 has 13 residues. CDR3 sequence reads: CASSLPPSLEQYF. The CDR3 coding sequence is TGCGCCAGCAGCCTTCCTCCTAGCCTCGAGCAGTACTTC.

The J gene is TRBJ1-5, the V gene TRBV7-2; 7 bases are a match to TRBD1. V lost 1 base, J lost 0 bases, and 3 bases stayed unmatched. This CDR3 has 16 residues. CDR1 is SGHTA, CDR2 FQGNSA, per germline. The CDR3 loop is CASSLDRQGSNQPQHF. The CDR3 bases are TGTGCCAGCAGCTTAGACCGACAGGGTAGCAATCAGCCCCAGCATTTT. The entire variable domain, with the rest obtained from reference TRBV7-2 and TRBJ1-5, is as follows: GAGVSQSPSNKVTEKGKDVELRCDPISGHTALYWYRQSLGQGLEFLIYFQGNSAPDKSGLPSDRFSAERTGGSVSTLTIQRTQQEDSAVYLCASSLDRQGSNQPQHFGDGTRLSIL.

The chain joins TRBV10-3 to TRBJ1-3; weak D call: TRBD1 (6 bases). CDR3 size: 17 residues. Trimming removed 2 bases from V and 2 bases from J, with 16 bases in between. CDR1 is ENHRY, CDR2 SYGVKD, per germline. In nucleotides, the CDR3 is TGTGCCATCAGTGAGCGACACCCCCGGGACACTGGAAACACCATATATTTT. Protein sequence: CAISERHPRDTGNTIYF.

The chain links TRBV6-5 to TRBJ2-3; maybe TRBD2 (6 bases). The germline V gene has CDR1 MNHEY and CDR2 SVGAGI. Between the trimmed V and J ends, which lost 4 bases and 5 bases, there was a span of 10 bases. The CDR3 length is 13 residues. The CDR3: CASSSEGQDTQYF. CDR3 coding DNA: TGTGCCAGCAGTTCGGAGGGCCAAGATACGCAGTATTTT.

The CDR3 reads CASSFRGRETQYF. The CDR3 nucleotides read TGTGCCAGCAGCTTCAGGGGAAGAGAGACCCAGTACTTC. The V call is TRBV5-6, the J call TRBJ2-5, with D tentatively TRBD1 (6 bases). The germline gives CDR1 SGHDT, CDR2 YYEEEE. The V and J ends lost 2 bases and 4 bases respectively, with 9 bases between them. The CDR3 loop spans 13 amino acids.

V usage is TRBV7-8 and J usage is TRBJ2-5, with 9 bases aligning to TRBD1. V shed 5 bases and J 1 base; nucleotides not matched to a gene: 11. CDR1 and CDR2 from the germline V gene are SGHVS and FQNEAQ. The CDR3 length is 17 residues. The CDR3 loop reads CASSPPARDRAQETQYF. CDR3 bases: TGTGCCAGCAGCCCGCCGGCCCGGGACAGGGCCCAAGAGACCCAGTACTTC. Full variable domain (remainder filled in from reference TRBV7-8 and TRBJ2-5): GAGVSQSPRYKVAKRGQDVALRCDPISGHVSLFWYQQALGQGPEFLTYFQNEAQLDKSGLPSDRFFAERPEGSVSTLKIQRTQQEDSAVYLCASSPPARDRAQETQYFGPGTRLLVL.

The genes are TRBV27 and TRBJ2-2; no clear D gene. Trimming pared 1 base from V and 6 bases from J, leaving 12 bases between. The CDR3 extends over 15 amino acids. Germline CDR1 is MNHEY and CDR2 is SMNVEV (reference sequence). The CDR3 is CASSLLTRGAGELFF. The CDR3, as DNA: TGTGCCAGCAGTTTATTGACGCGAGGAGCCGGGGAGCTGTTTTTT.

The chain uses TRBV2 and TRBJ2-1; TRBD2 matches 9 bases. The CDR3 is 14 residues long. V gave up 11 bases and J gave up 6 bases; unmatched junction bases: 11. Looked up from germline, CDR1 is SNHLY and CDR2 is FYNNEI. The CDR3: CAPRRGRAVNEQFF. The CDR3 DNA reads as TGTGCCCCCCGCCGCGGGAGGGCCGTCAATGAGCAGTTCTTC. Drawing the rest from reference TRBV2 and TRBJ2-1, the complete variable domain is EPEVTQTPSHQVTQMGQEVILRCVPISNHLYFYWYRQILGQKVEFLVSFYNNEISEKSEIFDDQFSVERPDGSNFTLKIRSTKLEDSAMYFCAPRRGRAVNEQFFGPGTRLTVL.

This sequence joins TRBV19 and TRBJ2-1, with 9 bases aligning to TRBD1. This CDR3 comprises 17 residues. Trimming removed 0 bases from V and 7 bases from J; junction bases left unmatched: 10. Germline V CDR1 and CDR2: LNHDA, SQIVND (reference sequence). The DNA for the CDR3 is TGTGCCAGTAGTATAGACACCGGGACAGGGCTTTGGAATGAGCAGTTCTTC. Its protein product is CASSIDTGTGLWNEQFF.

This clone was observed a few times. The chain links TRBV11-3 to TRBJ2-7, with 10 bases fitting TRBD1. There are 15 residues in the CDR3. The junction had 3 bases not matched to a gene; V was cut back by 1 base and J by 3 bases. Germline V CDR1 and CDR2: SGHNT, YENEEA. The CDR3 nucleotides read TGTGCCAGCAGCTTAGGGGACAGGGGAATCTACGAGCAGTACTTC. The encoded protein is CASSLGDRGIYEQYF.

The chain has TRBV4-1 and TRBJ2-7, with 8 bases that match TRBD1. Germline V CDR1 and CDR2: MGHRA, YSYEKL. This CDR3 region has 14 residues. The trim removed 5 bases at V and 3 bases at J, leaving 6 bases unmatched. The CDR3 coding sequence is TGCGCCAGCAGCTTCCGGGACAGGCACTACGAGCAGTACTTC. Residues: CASSFRDRHYEQYF.

V usage is TRBV5-4 and J usage is TRBJ2-7; a possible D gene is TRBD2 (5 bases). V was trimmed by 3 bases and J by 2 bases, leaving 15 bases between them. This CDR3 is built from 15 residues. Germline CDR1 reads SGHNT; CDR2 reads YYREEE (reference sequence). The chain's CDR3 is CASSYGCGSTYEQYF. In nucleotides, the CDR3 is TGTGCCAGCAGCTATGGGTGCGGGTCCACCTACGAGCAGTACTTC.

The chain links TRBV19 to TRBJ2-4; 9 positions agree with TRBD1. The CDR3 is made up of 19 amino acids. The J segment lost 0 bases and the V segment lost 4 bases, leaving 13 bases of the junction unmatched. CDR1 and CDR2 from the germline V gene are LNHDA and SQIVND (reference sequence). This CDR3 is CASSRGQGPLPIAKNIQYF. In DNA form, the CDR3 reads TGTGCCAGTAGTAGAGGACAGGGGCCGCTTCCTATAGCCAAAAACATTCAGTACTTC. The entire variable domain, with the rest obtained from reference TRBV19 and TRBJ2-4, is as follows: DGGITQSPKYLFRKEGQNVTLSCEQNLNHDAMYWYRQDPGQGLRLIYYSQIVNDFQKGDIAEGYSVSREKKESFPLTVTSAQKNPTAFYLCASSRGQGPLPIAKNIQYFGAGTRLSVL.

The CDR3 nucleotides are TGTGCCAGCAGCTTATTACAGCGGGAGGGAGATACGCAGTATTTT. As protein: CASSLLQREGDTQYF. The chain links TRBV11-2 to TRBJ2-3, with TRBD2 matching 10 bases. The CDR3 extends over 15 amino acids. Per germline, CDR1 SGHAT and CDR2 FQNNGV. The trim removed 2 bases at V and 5 bases at J, leaving 4 bases unmatched.

The chain recombines TRBV7-9 with TRBJ2-5, with 11 bases matching TRBD1. Trimming removed 1 base from V and 4 bases from J; junction bases left unmatched: 14. Germline values: CDR1 SEHNR, CDR2 FQNEAQ (reference sequence). CDR3 length: 19 residues. The DNA of the CDR3 is TGTGCCAGCAGCTTAGACTTGGGACAGGGGGGTTTGCGTTTAGAGACCCAGTACTTC. Protein sequence: CASSLDLGQGGLRLETQYF.

The rearrangement links TRBV11-2 to TRBJ1-2; unclear D gene. The CDR3 loop spans 16 amino acids. CDR1 and CDR2 (germline): SGHAT, FQNNGV. V lost 3 bases to trimming and J lost 4 bases, with 18 bases between them. The DNA for the CDR3 is TGTGCCAGCAGCTTCCCAGAGGGTCAGAGACTCTATGGCTACACCTTC. Amino acids: CASSFPEGQRLYGYTF.

The gene calls are TRBV27 and TRBJ1-1, with 12 bases identical to TRBD1. V shed 7 bases and J 6 bases; nucleotides not matched to a gene: 6. This CDR3 spans 14 amino acids. Germline V gives CDR1 MNHEY, CDR2 SMNVEV (reference sequence). CDR3 sequence (DNA): TGTGCCAGCACGGTGGGACAGGGGGCCTCTGAAGCTTTCTTT. It specifies CASTVGQGASEAFF.

The chain links TRBV6-1 to TRBJ1-2; D unclear. The ends were cut back, 6 bases at V and 2 bases at J, with 16 bases in the middle. The CDR3 extends over 15 amino acids. Germline V CDR1 and CDR2: MNHNS, SASEGT. CDR3 protein: CASSPRPGLNYGYTF. CDR3 DNA: TGTGCCAGCAGCCCCCGGCCGGGTCTAAACTATGGCTACACCTTC.

The chain links TRBV5-4 to TRBJ2-5; TRBD1 matches at 8 bases. The ends lost 0 bases at V and 3 bases at J; junction bases unmatched: 1. The CDR3 has 14 amino acids. In germline, CDR1 is SGHNT, CDR2 YYREEE (reference sequence). CDR3 nucleotides: TGTGCCAGCAGCTTGGGGACAGGGAAAGAGACCCAGTACTTC. Translation: CASSLGTGKETQYF.

This clone was detected only once. This chain links TRBV7-9 with TRBJ2-7; D is unclear. The length of the CDR3 is 13 residues. Per the germline V gene, CDR1 is SEHNR and CDR2 is FQNEAQ (reference sequence). Deletions cut 3 bases from V and 2 bases from J, with 8 bases between. This CDR3 reads CASSLEPTYEQYF. The DNA of the CDR3 is TGTGCCAGCAGCTTGGAGCCTACCTACGAGCAGTACTTC.

V gene TRBV9 combines with J gene TRBJ2-5; D not resolved. V lost 0 bases to trimming and J lost 2 bases, with 8 bases between them. CDR3 length: 14 residues. Germline V gene lookup returns CDR1 SGDLS and CDR2 YYNGEE. The CDR3: CASSVAPLQETQYF. CDR3 DNA: TGTGCCAGCAGCGTAGCGCCTCTACAAGAGACCCAGTACTTC.

The sample holds one count of this clone. The chain employs TRBV5-5 and TRBJ2-1; no clear D. Trimming removed 0 bases at V and 7 bases at J, with 5 bases between. Germline CDR1 is SGHKS and CDR2 is YYEKEE (reference sequence). The CDR3 is made up of 12 amino acids. As DNA, the CDR3 is TGTGCCAGCAGCTTGGCTTTAAATGAGCAGTTCTTC. It translates to CASSLALNEQFF.

The V gene is TRBV18, the J gene TRBJ2-3, with a possible D match to TRBD2 (6 bases). Germline V lookup: CDR1 KGHSH, CDR2 LQKENI. V was pared by 3 bases and J by 1 base, with 14 bases between. CDR3 length equals 16 residues. DNA for the CDR3: TGTGCCAGCTCACCGCCAAAGGGACTCCGCACAGATACGCAGTATTTT. It specifies CASSPPKGLRTDTQYF.

J is TRBJ1-5 and V is TRBV19; no reliable D call. The CDR3 is 14 amino acids. Trimming took 0 bases from V and 6 from J, leaving 9 bases between them. Germline V gene lookup returns CDR1 LNHDA and CDR2 SQIVND (reference sequence). The CDR3 coding sequence is TGTGCCAGTAGTATAGACACCGGGTCTCAGCCCCAGCATTTT. It specifies CASSIDTGSQPQHF.

The genes are TRBV15 and TRBJ2-4; the D gene is possibly TRBD1 (5 bases). CDR3 length: 19 amino acids. The V gene's germline CDR1 is LNHNV and CDR2 YYDKDF (reference sequence). Trimming cost V 0 bases and J 0 bases, with 18 bases left between them. The CDR3 region is CATSRDRWGRPQAKNIQYF. For the CDR3, the DNA is TGTGCCACCAGCAGAGATAGATGGGGCCGACCCCAAGCCAAAAACATTCAGTACTTC.

The chain is built from TRBV4-3 and TRBJ2-2; 10 bases match TRBD2. The V segment lost 0 bases and the J segment 6 bases; nucleotides outside the gene matches: 10. The V gene's germline CDR1 is LGHNA and CDR2 YSLEER. The CDR3 is made up of 18 amino acids. The DNA of the CDR3 is TGCGCCAGCAGCCAAGAAACTAGCGGGGCCAGAGGTTCCGGGGAGCTGTTTTTT. Amino acids: CASSQETSGARGSGELFF.

There are a few counts of this clone. The CDR3 nucleotides are TGTGCCAGCAGCTTGGACAGGACCACCGGGGAGCTGTTTTTT. Its protein is CASSLDRTTGELFF. The genes are TRBV7-6 and TRBJ2-2; 7 bases are a match to TRBD1. The CDR3 has 14 amino acids. V shed 3 bases and J 4 bases; nucleotides not matched to a gene: 2. Germline CDR1 and CDR2: SGHVS and FNYEAQ.

The rearrangement uses TRBV18 and TRBJ1-4; 10 nucleotides line up with TRBD1. The CDR3 spans 16 residues. Trimming cost V 5 bases and J 3 bases; bases outside gene matches: 6. Germline CDR1 KGHSH, CDR2 LQKENI. The CDR3 nucleotides are TGTGCCAGCTCAAGATCCGGGACAGGGGCTAATGAAAAACTGTTTTTT. As protein: CASSRSGTGANEKLFF.